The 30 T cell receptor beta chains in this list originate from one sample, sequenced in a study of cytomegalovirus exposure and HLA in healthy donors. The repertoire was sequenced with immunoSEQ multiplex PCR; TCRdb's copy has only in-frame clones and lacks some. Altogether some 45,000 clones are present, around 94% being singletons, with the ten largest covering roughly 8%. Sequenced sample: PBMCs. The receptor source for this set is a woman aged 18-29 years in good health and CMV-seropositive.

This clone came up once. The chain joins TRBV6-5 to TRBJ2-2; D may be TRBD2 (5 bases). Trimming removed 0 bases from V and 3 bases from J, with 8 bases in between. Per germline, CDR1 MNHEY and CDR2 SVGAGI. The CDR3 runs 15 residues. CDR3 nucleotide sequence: TGTGCCAGCAGTTACTCGGCCGGGGACACCGGGGAGCTGTTTTTT. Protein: CASSYSAGDTGELFF.

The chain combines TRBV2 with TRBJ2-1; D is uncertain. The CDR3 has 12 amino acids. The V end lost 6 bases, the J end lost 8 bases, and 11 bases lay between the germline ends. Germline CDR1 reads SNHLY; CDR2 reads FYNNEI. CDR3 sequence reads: CASRGVGYEQFF. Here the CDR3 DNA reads TGTGCCAGCAGGGGCGTTGGTTATGAGCAGTTCTTC.

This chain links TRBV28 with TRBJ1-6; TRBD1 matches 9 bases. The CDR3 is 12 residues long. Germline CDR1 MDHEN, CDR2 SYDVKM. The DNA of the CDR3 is TGTGCTACGGGACAGGGTCTTTCACCCCTCCACTTT. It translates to CATGQGLSPLHF. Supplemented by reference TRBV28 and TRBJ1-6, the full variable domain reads DVKVTQSSRYLVKRTGEKVFLECVQDMDHENMFWYRQDPGLGLRLIYFSYDVKMKEKGDIPEGYSVSREKKERFSLILESASTNQTSMYLCATGQGLSPLHFGNGTRLTVT.

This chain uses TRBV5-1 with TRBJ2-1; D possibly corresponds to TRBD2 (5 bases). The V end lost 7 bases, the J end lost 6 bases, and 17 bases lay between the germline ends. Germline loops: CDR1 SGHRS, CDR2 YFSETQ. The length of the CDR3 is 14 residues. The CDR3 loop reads CASSTYSDSNEQFF. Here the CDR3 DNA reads TGCGCCAGCTCCACTTATAGCGATTCCAATGAGCAGTTCTTC.

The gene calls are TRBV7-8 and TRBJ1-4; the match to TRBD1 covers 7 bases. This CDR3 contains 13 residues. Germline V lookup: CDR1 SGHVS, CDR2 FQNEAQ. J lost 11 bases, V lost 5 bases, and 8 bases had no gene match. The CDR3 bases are TGTGCCAGCAGCACCCGACAGGGATTGAAACTGTTTTTT. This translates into CASSTRQGLKLFF.

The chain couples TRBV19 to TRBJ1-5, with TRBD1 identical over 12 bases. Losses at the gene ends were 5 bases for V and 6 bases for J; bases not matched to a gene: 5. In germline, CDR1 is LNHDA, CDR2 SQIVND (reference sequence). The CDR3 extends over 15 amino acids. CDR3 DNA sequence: TGTGCCAGTAGTGTCGGGACAGGGGGCGGTCAGCCCCAGCATTTT. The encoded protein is CASSVGTGGGQPQHF.

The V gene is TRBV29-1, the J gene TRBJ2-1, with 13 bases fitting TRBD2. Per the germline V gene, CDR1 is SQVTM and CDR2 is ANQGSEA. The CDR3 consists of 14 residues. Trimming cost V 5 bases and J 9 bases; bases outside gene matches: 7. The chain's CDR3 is CSVKLAGGPGEQFF. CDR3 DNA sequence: TGCAGCGTTAAACTAGCGGGAGGGCCGGGTGAGCAGTTCTTC.

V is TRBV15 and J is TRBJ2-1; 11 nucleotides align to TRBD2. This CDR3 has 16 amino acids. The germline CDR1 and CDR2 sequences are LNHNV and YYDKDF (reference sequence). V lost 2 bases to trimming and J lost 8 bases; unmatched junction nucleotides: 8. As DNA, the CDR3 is TGTGCCACCAGCAGATCGCTTAGCGGGAGGGGATATGAGCAGTTCTTC. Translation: CATSRSLSGRGYEQFF.

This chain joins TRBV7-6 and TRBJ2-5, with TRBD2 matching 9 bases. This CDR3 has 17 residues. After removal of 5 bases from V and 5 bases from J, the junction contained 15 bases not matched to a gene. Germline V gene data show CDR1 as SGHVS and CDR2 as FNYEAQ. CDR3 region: CASSPTGLAGNRETQYF. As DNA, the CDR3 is TGTGCCAGCAGCCCGACAGGGCTAGCGGGAAATCGGGAGACCCAGTACTTC.

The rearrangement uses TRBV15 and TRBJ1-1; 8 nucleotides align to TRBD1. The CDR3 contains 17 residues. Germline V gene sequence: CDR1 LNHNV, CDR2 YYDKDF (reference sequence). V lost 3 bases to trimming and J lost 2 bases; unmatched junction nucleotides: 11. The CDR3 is CATSRPGQGSGNTEAFF. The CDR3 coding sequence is TGTGCCACCAGCAGGCCCGGACAGGGTTCCGGTAACACTGAAGCTTTCTTT.

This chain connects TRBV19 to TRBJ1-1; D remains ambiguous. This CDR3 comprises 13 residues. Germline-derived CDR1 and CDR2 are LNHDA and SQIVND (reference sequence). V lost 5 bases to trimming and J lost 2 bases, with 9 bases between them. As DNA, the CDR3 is TGTGCCAGTAGTTCTGCGCTAAACACTGAAGCTTTCTTT. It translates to CASSSALNTEAFF.

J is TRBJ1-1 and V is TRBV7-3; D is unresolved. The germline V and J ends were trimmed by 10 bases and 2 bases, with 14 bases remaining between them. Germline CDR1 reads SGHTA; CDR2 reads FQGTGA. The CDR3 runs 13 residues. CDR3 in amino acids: CATKPRVNTEAFF. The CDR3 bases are TGTGCCACGAAGCCGAGGGTCAACACTGAAGCTTTCTTT.

The CDR3 bases are TGTGCCTGCGATCGTGGGGGCTCTGAAAAACTGTTTTTT. The encoded protein is CACDRGGSEKLFF. The V call is TRBV30, the J call TRBJ1-4; D is possibly TRBD1 (6 bases). Trimming took 6 bases from V and 7 from J, leaving 15 bases between them. Germline CDR1 GTSNPN, CDR2 SVGIG (reference sequence). The CDR3 extends over 13 amino acids.

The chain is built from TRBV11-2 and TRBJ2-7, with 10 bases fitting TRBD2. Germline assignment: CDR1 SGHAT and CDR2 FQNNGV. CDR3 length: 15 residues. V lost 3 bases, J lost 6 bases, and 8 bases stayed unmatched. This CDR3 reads CASSFQLAGVSEQYF. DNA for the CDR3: TGTGCCAGCAGCTTCCAGCTAGCGGGAGTTAGCGAGCAGTACTTC.

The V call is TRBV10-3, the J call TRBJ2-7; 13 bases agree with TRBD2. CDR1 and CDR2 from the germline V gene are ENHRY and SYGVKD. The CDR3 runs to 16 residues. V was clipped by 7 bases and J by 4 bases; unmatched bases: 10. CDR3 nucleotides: TGTGCCATCAAATCGGGACTAGCGGGATCTCATTACGAGCAGTACTTC. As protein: CAIKSGLAGSHYEQYF.

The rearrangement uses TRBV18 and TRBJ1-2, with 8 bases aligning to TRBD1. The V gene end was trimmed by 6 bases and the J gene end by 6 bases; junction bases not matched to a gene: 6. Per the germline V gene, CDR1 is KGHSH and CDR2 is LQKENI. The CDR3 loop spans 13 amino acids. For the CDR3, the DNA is TGTGCCAGCTCGCCGGACAGGGTGGATGGCTACACCTTC. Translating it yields CASSPDRVDGYTF.

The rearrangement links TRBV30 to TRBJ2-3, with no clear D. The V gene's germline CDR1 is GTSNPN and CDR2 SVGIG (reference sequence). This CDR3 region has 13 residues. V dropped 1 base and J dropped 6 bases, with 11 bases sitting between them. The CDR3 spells CAWSEVRLDTQYF. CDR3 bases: TGTGCCTGGAGTGAGGTGAGGTTGGATACGCAGTATTTT.

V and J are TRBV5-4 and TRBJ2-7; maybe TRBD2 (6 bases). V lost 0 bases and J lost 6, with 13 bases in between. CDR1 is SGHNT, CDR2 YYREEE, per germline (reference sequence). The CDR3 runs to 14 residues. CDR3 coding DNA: TGTGCCAGCAGCTTGGGCGTTCTAGCGCGCGAGCAGTACTTC. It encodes CASSLGVLAREQYF.

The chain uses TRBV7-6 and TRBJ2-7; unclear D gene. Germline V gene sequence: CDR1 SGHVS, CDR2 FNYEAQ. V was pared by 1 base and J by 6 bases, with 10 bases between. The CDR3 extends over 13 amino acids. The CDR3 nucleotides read TGTGCCAGCAGCTTAGTGCAGGCCGCCGAGCAGTACTTC. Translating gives CASSLVQAAEQYF.

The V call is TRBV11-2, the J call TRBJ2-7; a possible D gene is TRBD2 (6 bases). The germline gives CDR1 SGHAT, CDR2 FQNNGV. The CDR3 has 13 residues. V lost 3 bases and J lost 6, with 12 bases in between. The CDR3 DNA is TGTGCCAGCAGCTTTCCGGGAGTCTTCGAGCAGTACTTC. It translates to CASSFPGVFEQYF.

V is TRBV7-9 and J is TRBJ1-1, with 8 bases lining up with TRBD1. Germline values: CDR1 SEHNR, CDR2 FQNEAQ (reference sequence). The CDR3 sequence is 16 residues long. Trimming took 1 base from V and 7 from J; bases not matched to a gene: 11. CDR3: CASSLVQGAFGIEAFF. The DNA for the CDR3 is TGTGCCAGCAGCTTAGTGCAGGGGGCCTTTGGGATTGAAGCTTTCTTT.

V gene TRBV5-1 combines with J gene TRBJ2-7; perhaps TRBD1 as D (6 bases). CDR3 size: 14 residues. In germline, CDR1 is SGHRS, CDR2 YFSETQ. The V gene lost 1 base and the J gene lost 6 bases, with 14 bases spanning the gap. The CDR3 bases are TGCGCCAGCAGCTTGAATATTGGACAGATCGAGCAGTACTTC. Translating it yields CASSLNIGQIEQYF.

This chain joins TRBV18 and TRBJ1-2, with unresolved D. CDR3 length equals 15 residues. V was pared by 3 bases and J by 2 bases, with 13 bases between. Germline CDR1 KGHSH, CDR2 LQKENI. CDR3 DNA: TGTGCCAGCTCACCGGTGGAGAACTTGAACTATGGCTACACCTTC. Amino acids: CASSPVENLNYGYTF.

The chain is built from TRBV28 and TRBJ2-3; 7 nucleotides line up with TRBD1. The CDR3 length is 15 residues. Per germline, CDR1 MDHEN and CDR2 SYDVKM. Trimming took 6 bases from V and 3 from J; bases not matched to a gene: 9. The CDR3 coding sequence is TGTGCCAGCAGCTCGACAGGGTCGGAGACAGATACGCAGTATTTT. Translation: CASSSTGSETDTQYF.

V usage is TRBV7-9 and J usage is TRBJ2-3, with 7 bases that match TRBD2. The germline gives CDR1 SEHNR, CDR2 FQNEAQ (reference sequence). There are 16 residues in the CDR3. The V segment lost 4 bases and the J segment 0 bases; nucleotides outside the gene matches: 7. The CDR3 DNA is TGTGCCAGCAGCTCCGTCGAGCGGGGAAGCACAGATACGCAGTATTTT. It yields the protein CASSSVERGSTDTQYF.

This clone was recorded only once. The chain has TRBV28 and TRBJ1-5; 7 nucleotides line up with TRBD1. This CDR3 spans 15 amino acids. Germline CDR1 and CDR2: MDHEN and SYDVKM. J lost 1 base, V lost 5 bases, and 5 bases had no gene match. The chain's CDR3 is CASSTRQGSNQPQHF. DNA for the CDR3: TGTGCCAGCAGTACTCGACAGGGAAGCAATCAGCCCCAGCATTTT.

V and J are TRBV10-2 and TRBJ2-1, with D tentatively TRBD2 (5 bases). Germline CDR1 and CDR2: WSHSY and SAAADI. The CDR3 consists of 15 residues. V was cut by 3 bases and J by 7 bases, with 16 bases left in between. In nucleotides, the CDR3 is TGCGCCAGCAGTGACCGATTTGTGGGAGATAATGAGCAGTTCTTC. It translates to CASSDRFVGDNEQFF.

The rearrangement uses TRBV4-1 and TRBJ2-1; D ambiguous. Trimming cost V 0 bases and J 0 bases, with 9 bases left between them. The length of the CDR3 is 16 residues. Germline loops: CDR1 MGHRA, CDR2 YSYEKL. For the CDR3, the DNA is TGCGCCAGCAGCCAAGATTTCTTCAGCTCCTACAATGAGCAGTTCTTC. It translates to CASSQDFFSSYNEQFF.

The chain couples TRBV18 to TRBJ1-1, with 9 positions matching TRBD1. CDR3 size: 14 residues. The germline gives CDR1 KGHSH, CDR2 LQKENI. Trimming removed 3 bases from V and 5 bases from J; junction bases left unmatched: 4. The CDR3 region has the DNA TGTGCCAGCTCACCTAACAGGGGGCGGACTGAAGCTTTCTTT. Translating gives CASSPNRGRTEAFF.

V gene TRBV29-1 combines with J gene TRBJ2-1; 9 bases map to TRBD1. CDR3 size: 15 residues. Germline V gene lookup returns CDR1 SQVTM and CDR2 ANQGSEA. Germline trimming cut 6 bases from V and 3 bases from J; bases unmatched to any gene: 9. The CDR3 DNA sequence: TGCAGCGTCACCGGACAGGGGCTACACTACAATGAGCAGTTCTTC. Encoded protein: CSVTGQGLHYNEQFF.